These T cell receptor beta chains were read from a single sample in a study of CD8 T cells in Susac syndrome. TCRdb analysed the immunoSEQ multiplex PCR reads with MiXCR anew, one entry per CDR3 protein. The sample includes around 79,000 distinct CDR3 sequences, roughly 94% of them seen just once. The sample was CD8+ T cells from PBMCs. These TCRs come from a human donor with multiple sclerosis. Each CDR3 is given with its conserved first and last residue. Fields, in order: D gene, clone size, J gene, V gene, CDR3 protein, CDR3 DNA. D genes are given only for firm matches. Clone sizes are given selectively: once, few, many, or a class where the clone is expanded.

D: .; size: .; J: TRBJ2-1; V: TRBV20-1; CDR3: CSARDPRGVNNEQFF; DNA: TGCAGTGCTAGAGATCCTCGCGGGGTCAACAATGAGCAGTTCTTC
D: .; size: .; J: TRBJ1-3; V: TRBV29-1; CDR3: CSAIGNTIYF; DNA: TGCAGCGCTATCGGGAACACCATATATTTT
D: TRBD1; size: .; J: TRBJ2-7; V: TRBV2; CDR3: CASSDPGGQRSEGQYF; DNA: TGTGCCAGCAGTGATCCAGGGGGACAGCGATCCGAAGGGCAGTACTTC
D: .; size: .; J: TRBJ1-1; V: TRBV29-1; CDR3: CSVAIRDWTEAFF; DNA: TGCAGCGTCGCGATTCGAGATTGGACTGAAGCTTTCTTT
D: .; size: .; J: TRBJ1-1; V: TRBV5-1; CDR3: CASSISGGVNTEAFF; DNA: TGCGCCAGCAGCATCTCGGGGGGAGTGAACACTGAAGCTTTCTTT
D: .; size: .; J: TRBJ2-1; V: TRBV29-1; CDR3: CSEGSSYNEQFF; DNA: TGCAGCGAGGGAAGCTCCTACAATGAGCAGTTCTTC
D: TRBD2; size: .; J: TRBJ2-1; V: TRBV5-1; CDR3: CASSFAGGHYNEQFF; DNA: TGCGCCAGCAGCTTTGCGGGGGGGCATTACAATGAGCAGTTCTTC
D: .; size: .; J: TRBJ1-5; V: TRBV15; CDR3: CATSRDERGNQPQHF; DNA: TGTGCCACCAGCAGAGATGAGAGGGGTAATCAGCCCCAGCATTTT
D: .; size: .; J: TRBJ1-5; V: TRBV7-9; CDR3: CASSHTGNQPQHF; DNA: TGTGCCAGCAGCCATACAGGGAATCAGCCCCAGCATTTT
D: TRBD2; size: .; J: TRBJ2-7; V: TRBV27; CDR3: CASTPAGGRYEQYF; DNA: TGTGCCAGCACTCCAGCGGGGGGGCGATACGAGCAGTACTTC
D: .; size: .; J: TRBJ2-7; V: TRBV6-2/TRBV6-3; CDR3: CASSTYRVSHEQYF; DNA: TGTGCCAGCAGTACCTACAGGGTGAGCCACGAGCAGTACTTC
D: .; size: .; J: TRBJ1-1; V: TRBV19; CDR3: CASSIGALDTEAFF; DNA: TGTGCCAGTAGTATAGGGGCTCTAGACACTGAAGCTTTCTTT
D: .; size: .; J: TRBJ2-7; V: TRBV4-2; CDR3: CASSQKGDEQYF; DNA: TGTGCCAGCAGCCAGAAGGGGGACGAGCAGTACTTC
D: TRBD1; size: .; J: TRBJ2-7; V: TRBV5-6; CDR3: CASSLEGWTGDEEQYF; DNA: TGTGCCAGCAGCTTGGAAGGTTGGACAGGAGATGAGGAGCAGTACTTC
D: .; size: few; J: TRBJ2-7; V: TRBV29-1; CDR3: CSVESRSSYEQYF; DNA: TGCAGCGTTGAAAGCAGGAGCTCCTACGAGCAGTACTTC
D: .; size: .; J: TRBJ1-2; V: TRBV27; CDR3: CASSFGTGNYGYTF; DNA: TGTGCCAGCAGTTTCGGGACGGGTAACTATGGCTACACCTTC
D: TRBD2; size: .; J: TRBJ2-3; V: TRBV23-1; CDR3: CASSHRGGGGTDTQYF; DNA: TGCGCCAGCAGTCATCGGGGGGGAGGAGGCACAGATACGCAGTATTTT
D: .; size: .; J: TRBJ2-3; V: TRBV12-3/TRBV12-4; CDR3: CASTSGPADTQYF; DNA: TGTGCCAGCACCTCAGGCCCGGCAGATACGCAGTATTTT
D: .; size: .; J: TRBJ2-1; V: TRBV20-1; CDR3: CSARDLMGEQFF; DNA: TGCAGTGCTAGAGATTTGATGGGGGAGCAGTTCTTC
D: .; size: .; J: TRBJ1-4; V: TRBV27; CDR3: CASSPGTANEKLFF; DNA: TGTGCCAGCAGTCCCGGGACTGCCAATGAAAAACTGTTTTTT
D: .; size: .; J: TRBJ2-1; V: TRBV4-1; CDR3: CASSQVGPSFLQFF; DNA: TGCGCCAGCAGCCAAGTTGGCCCGTCGTTTTTGCAGTTCTTC
D: .; size: .; J: TRBJ2-2; V: TRBV19; CDR3: CASSIVGELFF; DNA: TGTGCCAGTAGTATCGTCGGGGAGCTGTTTTTT
D: .; size: .; J: TRBJ1-4; V: TRBV6-6; CDR3: CASSYSMGGADEKLFF; DNA: TGTGCCAGCAGTTACTCGATGGGAGGGGCGGATGAAAAACTGTTTTTT
D: .; size: .; J: TRBJ1-1; V: TRBV11-3; CDR3: CASSPNGNTEAFF; DNA: TGTGCCAGCAGCCCTAACGGGAACACTGAAGCTTTCTTT
D: TRBD1; size: once; J: TRBJ2-7; V: TRBV5-5; CDR3: CASSSGTVASYEQYF; DNA: TGTGCCAGCAGCTCTGGGACAGTAGCCTCCTACGAGCAGTACTTC
D: TRBD1; size: .; J: TRBJ1-2; V: TRBV7-9; CDR3: CASSLARTGKSGYTF; DNA: TGTGCCAGCAGCTTAGCCCGGACAGGGAAGTCTGGCTACACCTTC
D: .; size: .; J: TRBJ2-2; V: TRBV5-1; CDR3: CASSLDSSLGGTGELFF; DNA: TGCGCCAGCAGCTTGGATTCGTCCTTGGGGGGCACCGGGGAGCTGTTTTTT
D: TRBD1; size: .; J: TRBJ1-1; V: TRBV5-6; CDR3: CASSSGQGPNTEAFF; DNA: TGTGCCAGCAGCTCCGGACAGGGGCCTAACACTGAAGCTTTCTTT
D: .; size: .; J: TRBJ2-1; V: TRBV7-9; CDR3: CASSKGGYNEQFF; DNA: TGTGCCAGCAGTAAGGGAGGTTACAATGAGCAGTTCTTC
D: .; size: .; J: TRBJ2-5; V: TRBV7-9; CDR3: CASSPDLQETQYF; DNA: TGTGCCAGCAGCCCGGACTTACAAGAGACCCAGTACTTC
D: .; size: .; J: TRBJ2-3; V: TRBV2; CDR3: CASSEARGGTDTQYF; DNA: TGTGCCAGCAGTGAAGCGCGAGGCGGCACAGATACGCAGTATTTT
D: .; size: .; J: TRBJ1-2; V: TRBV6-5; CDR3: CASSYSRGEANYGYTF; DNA: TGTGCCAGCAGTTACTCCCGTGGAGAGGCTAACTATGGCTACACCTTC
D: TRBD2; size: .; J: TRBJ2-2; V: TRBV29-1; CDR3: CSVPSGLNTGELFF; DNA: TGCAGCGTTCCTAGCGGGTTGAACACCGGGGAGCTGTTTTTT
D: .; size: once; J: TRBJ1-2; V: TRBV9; CDR3: CASSALDGVSSGYTF; DNA: TGTGCCAGCAGCGCCCTCGACGGGGTGTCGAGTGGCTACACCTTC
D: .; size: .; J: TRBJ2-5; V: TRBV11-1; CDR3: CASSWTRRASETQYF; DNA: TGTGCCAGCAGCTGGACTCGCAGGGCTTCGGAGACCCAGTACTTC
D: .; size: few; J: TRBJ2-5; V: TRBV6-1; CDR3: CASRLDWGETQYF; DNA: TGTGCCAGCAGACTGGACTGGGGAGAGACCCAGTACTTC
D: .; size: .; J: TRBJ2-1; V: TRBV12-3/TRBV12-4; CDR3: CASSLSFRQFF; DNA: TGTGCCAGCAGTTTAAGTTTCCGGCAGTTCTTC
D: .; size: .; J: TRBJ2-7; V: TRBV3-1; CDR3: CASSQTDPFYEQYF; DNA: TGTGCCAGCAGCCAAACCGACCCGTTCTACGAGCAGTACTTC
D: .; size: .; J: TRBJ1-5; V: TRBV27; CDR3: CASSLTSRVGSNQPQHF; DNA: TGTGCCAGCAGTTTAACCAGTCGGGTTGGGAGCAATCAGCCCCAGCATTTT
D: .; size: .; J: TRBJ2-1; V: TRBV29-1; CDR3: CSVEGWLVDEQFF; DNA: TGCAGCGTTGAAGGCTGGCTAGTGGATGAGCAGTTCTTC
D: .; size: .; J: TRBJ1-2; V: TRBV30; CDR3: CAYTDSDGYTF; DNA: TGTGCCTACACGGACAGCGATGGCTACACCTTC
D: .; size: .; J: TRBJ1-2; V: TRBV25-1; CDR3: CASSGQLANYGYTF; DNA: TGTGCCAGCAGTGGGCAGCTAGCTAACTATGGCTACACCTTC
D: .; size: .; J: TRBJ2-3; V: TRBV3-1; CDR3: CASSHSGPSTDTQYF; DNA: TGTGCCAGCAGCCACAGCGGGCCCAGCACAGATACGCAGTATTTT
D: TRBD1; size: .; J: TRBJ1-2; V: TRBV5-4; CDR3: CASSARDRVGGYTF; DNA: TGTGCCAGCAGCGCACGGGACAGGGTGGGTGGCTACACCTTC
D: TRBD2; size: .; J: TRBJ2-5; V: TRBV7-9; CDR3: CASSLSGSETQYF; DNA: TGTGCCAGCAGCCTTAGCGGGTCGGAGACCCAGTACTTC
D: .; size: .; J: TRBJ2-5; V: TRBV7-9; CDR3: CASGQQETQYF; DNA: TGTGCCAGCGGACAGCAAGAGACCCAGTACTTC
D: .; size: .; J: TRBJ1-1; V: TRBV7-9; CDR3: CASSLRLGEAFF; DNA: TGTGCCAGCAGCTTAAGACTTGGTGAAGCTTTCTTT
D: .; size: .; J: TRBJ2-6; V: TRBV20-1; CDR3: CSAPPVPGANVLTF; DNA: TGCAGTGCGCCCCCGGTCCCTGGGGCCAACGTCCTGACTTTC
D: .; size: .; J: TRBJ1-4; V: TRBV9; CDR3: CASTPRDTPNEKLFF; DNA: TGTGCCAGCACCCCCCGGGACACCCCAAATGAAAAACTGTTTTTT
D: .; size: .; J: TRBJ2-5; V: TRBV29-1; CDR3: CSVEGSWETQYF; DNA: TGCAGCGTTGAAGGGTCCTGGGAGACCCAGTACTTC
D: .; size: .; J: TRBJ2-7; V: TRBV19; CDR3: CASSMGGYDEQYF; DNA: TGTGCCAGTAGTATGGGGGGCTATGACGAGCAGTACTTC
D: .; size: .; J: TRBJ1-3; V: TRBV27; CDR3: CASSLTVSGNTIYF; DNA: TGTGCCAGCAGCCTGACAGTCTCTGGAAACACCATATATTTT
D: .; size: .; J: TRBJ1-1; V: TRBV11-2; CDR3: CASSLQAGGTEAFF; DNA: TGTGCCAGCAGCTTACAGGCCGGGGGCACTGAAGCTTTCTTT
D: .; size: .; J: TRBJ1-3; V: TRBV29-1; CDR3: CSVETVGNTIYF; DNA: TGCAGCGTTGAGACAGTTGGAAACACCATATATTTT
D: .; size: .; J: TRBJ2-5; V: TRBV12-3/TRBV12-4; CDR3: CASRPSRGETQYF; DNA: TGTGCCAGCAGACCTTCCAGGGGAGAGACCCAGTACTTC